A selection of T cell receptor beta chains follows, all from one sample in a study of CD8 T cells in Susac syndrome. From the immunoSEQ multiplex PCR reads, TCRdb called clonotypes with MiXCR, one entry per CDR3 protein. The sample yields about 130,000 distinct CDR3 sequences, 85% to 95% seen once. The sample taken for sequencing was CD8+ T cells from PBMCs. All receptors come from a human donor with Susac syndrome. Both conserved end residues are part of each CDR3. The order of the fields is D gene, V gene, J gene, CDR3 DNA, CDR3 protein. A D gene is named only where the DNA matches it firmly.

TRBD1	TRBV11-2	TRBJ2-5	TGTGCCAGCAGCTTAGCGGGGACAGGAGAGACCCAGTACTTC	CASSLAGTGETQYF
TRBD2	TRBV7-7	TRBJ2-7	TGTGCTAGCAGCTCCGGGACTAGCGGTTTTTACGAGCAGTACTTC	CASSSGTSGFYEQYF
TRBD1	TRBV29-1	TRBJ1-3	TGCAGCGTCACTGACAGGGGAAAGGCTGGAAACACCATATATTTT	CSVTDRGKAGNTIYF
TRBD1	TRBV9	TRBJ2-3	TGTGCCAGCAGCGAGGGGACAGGGCTGAATACGCAGTATTTT	CASSEGTGLNTQYF
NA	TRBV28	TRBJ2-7	TGTGCCAGCAGTTTAACCGACTCCTACGAGCAGTACTTC	CASSLTDSYEQYF
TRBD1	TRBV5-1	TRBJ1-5	TGCGCCAGCAGCTCCGGACAGGGGGGCAATCAGCCCCAGCATTTT	CASSSGQGGNQPQHF
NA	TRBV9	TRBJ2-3	TGTGCCAGCAGCCCCCAGCCGGAGGAGATAGATACGCAGTATTTT	CASSPQPEEIDTQYF
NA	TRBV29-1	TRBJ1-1	TGCAGCGTTGAAGGCCCCCGAAAGGGCCCGGGGACCTTTGAAGCTTTCTTT	CSVEGPRKGPGTFEAFF
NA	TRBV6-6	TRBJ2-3	TGTGCCAGCAGTTACTTGCATGGCGGCACAGATACGCAGTATTTT	CASSYLHGGTDTQYF
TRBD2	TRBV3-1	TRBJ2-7	TGTGCCAGCAGCCCCCCCAGCGGGAGTAACGAGCAGTACTTC	CASSPPSGSNEQYF